This record looks at one T cell receptor (beta chain) sequence and its context. The table came from immunoSEQ multiplex PCR; TCRdb's copy has only in-frame clones and leaves some out. The profile covers 450,000 to 500,000 clones, with about 85% appearing a single time and roughly 0.7% taken by the ten largest. The sample belongs to a study of blood T cell repertoires in COVID-19. About the research overall: Material from acute and convalescent COVID-19 was sourced from the United States, Italy and Spain.

V was trimmed by 4 bases and J by 1 base, leaving 7 bases between them. CDR1 MDHEN and CDR2 SYDVKM come from the germline V gene. CDR3 size: 13 residues. Symptom resolution, clearance, or two negative PCRs marked donors in Cohort 3 as recovered. The sequence was obtained from a young woman who had recovered from COVID-19. The chain joins TRBV28 to TRBJ1-1; D gene ambiguous. Sequencing was carried out using PBMCs or T cells enriched from blood (not recorded which). The CDR3 DNA reads TGTGCCAGCAGTTCTGCGGCGAACACTGAAGCTTTCTTT. Its translation is CASSSAANTEAFF. The full variable domain, completed using reference TRBV28 and TRBJ1-1, is DVKVTQSSRYLVKRTGEKVFLECVQDMDHENMFWYRQDPGLGLRLIYFSYDVKMKEKGDIPEGYSVSREKKERFSLILESASTNQTSMYLCASSSAANTEAFFGQGTRLTVV.